A selection of T cell receptor beta chains follows, all from one sample in a study of T-cell reconstitution after alpha-beta-depleted transplantation in children. TCRdb recomputed calls from the PCR reads with MiXCR, one row per CDR3 protein. The sample consists of 380,000 or so distinct CDR3 sequences, 10% to 15% of them appearing once. The specimen comprised PBMCs, sampled from the stem cell graft. These TCRs come from a human donor who donated a stem cell graft to a child with Fanconi anemia. Both conserved end residues are trimmed from each CDR3.

v_gene: TRBV20-1
j_gene: TRBJ2-7
len: 13
CDR3aa: SAARDSASSYEQY

v_gene: TRBV10-3
j_gene: TRBJ2-5
len: 13
CDR3aa: AISPGAASQETQY

v_gene: TRBV20-1
j_gene: TRBJ2-3
len: 11
CDR3aa: SARDASTDTQY

v_gene: TRBV19
j_gene: TRBJ2-1
len: 16
CDR3aa: ASSPLLGGGGVVNEQF

v_gene: TRBV29-1
j_gene: TRBJ2-7
len: 11
CDR3aa: SCTGTGTYEQY

v_gene: TRBV5-5
j_gene: TRBJ2-5
len: 12
CDR3aa: ASRPDTIFETQY

v_gene: TRBV29-1
j_gene: TRBJ2-1
len: 11
CDR3aa: SVGQGNYNEQF

v_gene: TRBV6-1
j_gene: TRBJ2-2
len: 14
CDR3aa: ASSRRAGGYTGELF

v_gene: TRBV9
j_gene: TRBJ2-3
len: 12
CDR3aa: ASSVAGSTDTQY

v_gene: TRBV10-3
j_gene: TRBJ2-2
len: 14
CDR3aa: AISEPTTAVTGELF

v_gene: TRBV29-1
j_gene: TRBJ2-1
len: 11
CDR3aa: SVSGTSRNEQF

v_gene: TRBV2
j_gene: TRBJ2-2
len: 11
CDR3aa: ASSEGYTRELF

v_gene: TRBV29-1
j_gene: TRBJ1-3
len: 15
CDR3aa: SVAEGPNLLSGNTIY

v_gene: TRBV20-1
j_gene: TRBJ1-2
len: 10
CDR3aa: SVLGRSGGYT

v_gene: TRBV20-1
j_gene: TRBJ2-7
len: 11
CDR3aa: SARTHGSAEQY

v_gene: TRBV5-1
j_gene: TRBJ2-1
len: 12
CDR3aa: ASSPGGVGNEQF

v_gene: TRBV29-1
j_gene: TRBJ1-2
len: 11
CDR3aa: SVGTAGGNGYT

v_gene: TRBV6-5
j_gene: TRBJ1-3
len: 10
CDR3aa: ASSYSGDTIY

v_gene: TRBV7-9
j_gene: TRBJ2-2
len: 13
CDR3aa: ASSLMASGTGELF

v_gene: TRBV20-1
j_gene: TRBJ1-1
len: 11
CDR3aa: SARDRVKTEAF

v_gene: TRBV7-9
j_gene: TRBJ2-2
len: 14
CDR3aa: ASSRRGNQNTGELF

v_gene: TRBV29-1
j_gene: TRBJ2-1
len: 12
CDR3aa: SVAPAGGYNEQF

v_gene: TRBV30
j_gene: TRBJ1-1
len: 12
CDR3aa: AWSVGQENTEAF

v_gene: TRBV7-2
j_gene: TRBJ2-3
len: 11
CDR3aa: ASSWTEGYTQY

v_gene: TRBV5-1
j_gene: TRBJ2-2
len: 13
CDR3aa: ASSSRAGNTGELF

v_gene: TRBV5-1
j_gene: TRBJ1-1
len: 12
CDR3aa: ASSLMGGDTEAF

v_gene: TRBV5-1
j_gene: TRBJ2-1
len: 14
CDR3aa: ASSLLPGGSGYEQF

v_gene: TRBV7-3
j_gene: TRBJ2-5
len: 12
CDR3aa: ASSPTGHQETQY

v_gene: TRBV4-1
j_gene: TRBJ1-5
len: 12
CDR3aa: ASSRGQGGQPQH

v_gene: TRBV19
j_gene: TRBJ2-7
len: 12
CDR3aa: ASSTTEYSYEQY

v_gene: TRBV20-1
j_gene: TRBJ2-5
len: 14
CDR3aa: SALLSGQGYQETQY

v_gene: TRBV6-5
j_gene: TRBJ2-3
len: 14
CDR3aa: ASSYGDRGPTDTQY

v_gene: TRBV12-5
j_gene: TRBJ2-1
len: 12
CDR3aa: ASGSDREGNEQF

v_gene: TRBV6-5
j_gene: TRBJ1-4
len: 12
CDR3aa: ASSRQGGNEKLF

v_gene: TRBV12-3/TRBV12-4
j_gene: TRBJ1-2
len: 14
CDR3aa: ASSLLVKEESYGYT

v_gene: TRBV6-5
j_gene: TRBJ2-1
len: 14
CDR3aa: ASSYSAGTGYNEQF

v_gene: TRBV10-2
j_gene: TRBJ2-1
len: 13
CDR3aa: ASSLDRYSYNEQF

v_gene: TRBV29-1
j_gene: TRBJ2-5
len: 11
CDR3aa: SVEVAREETQY

v_gene: TRBV15
j_gene: TRBJ2-5
len: 14
CDR3aa: ATSPGTSGGQETQY

v_gene: TRBV29-1
j_gene: TRBJ2-5
len: 12
CDR3aa: SVPTGGSVETQY

v_gene: TRBV29-1
j_gene: TRBJ2-1
len: 13
CDR3aa: SGTRLSRVDNEQF

v_gene: TRBV12-3/TRBV12-4
j_gene: TRBJ1-1
len: 10
CDR3aa: ASSPRGEEAF

v_gene: TRBV5-1
j_gene: TRBJ1-5
len: 12
CDR3aa: ASSLGGPNQPQH

v_gene: TRBV6-6
j_gene: TRBJ1-1
len: 11
CDR3aa: ASSYSNNREAF

v_gene: TRBV4-2
j_gene: TRBJ2-1
len: 13
CDR3aa: ASSQALLRGSEQF

v_gene: TRBV29-1
j_gene: TRBJ2-5
len: 9
CDR3aa: SVEVRETQY

v_gene: TRBV4-3
j_gene: TRBJ1-2
len: 12
CDR3aa: ASSRTDSNYGYT

v_gene: TRBV20-1
j_gene: TRBJ2-5
len: 12
CDR3aa: SARGDRGGETQY

v_gene: TRBV12-3/TRBV12-4
j_gene: TRBJ1-4
len: 13
CDR3aa: ASSLMGEANEKLF

v_gene: TRBV30
j_gene: TRBJ2-7
len: 11
CDR3aa: AWSGTGDYEQY

v_gene: TRBV5-1
j_gene: TRBJ2-6
len: 15
CDR3aa: ASSLGGTGAGANVLT

v_gene: TRBV4-2
j_gene: TRBJ1-3
len: 17
CDR3aa: ASSQVRPVRLDSGNTIY

v_gene: TRBV12-3/TRBV12-4
j_gene: TRBJ1-1
len: 12
CDR3aa: ASTHGGAGTEAF

v_gene: TRBV20-1
j_gene: TRBJ2-7
len: 12
CDR3aa: SAHHLEGSDEQY

v_gene: TRBV6-2/TRBV6-3
j_gene: TRBJ1-6
len: 12
CDR3aa: ASSLGGENSPLH

v_gene: TRBV7-8
j_gene: TRBJ2-3
len: 11
CDR3aa: ASSPTDEDTQY